This TCR beta chain was retrieved from a study of control samples from healthy donors and cancer patients. The CDR3 loop spans 13 amino acids. Between the trimmed V and J ends, which lost 0 bases and 5 bases, there was a span of 6 bases. Germline V CDR1 and CDR2: SGDLS, YYNGEE. Generated by immunoSEQ multiplex PCR, the TCRdb table keeps only in-frame clones and is missing some. The profile shows tens of thousands of clones, 87% of them singletons. The TCR was taken from a woman aged 40 to 50 with lung cancer. V and J are TRBV9 and TRBJ1-3; D gene unclear. Sequencing input: PBMCs. The CDR3 spells CASSVEGRNTIYF. In DNA form, the CDR3 reads TGTGCCAGCAGCGTAGAGGGTAGAAACACCATATATTTT. Based on the CDR3 plus reference TRBV9 and TRBJ1-3, the full variable domain is DSGVTQTPKHLITATGQRVTLRCSPRSGDLSVYWYQQSLDQGLQFLIQYYNGEERAKGNILERFSAQQFPDLHSELNLSSLELGDSALYFCASSVEGRNTIYFGEGSWLTVV.